This T cell receptor beta chain was captured in a study of cytomegalovirus exposure and HLA in healthy donors. The CDR3 has 14 amino acids. Trimming cost V 3 bases and J 7 bases; bases outside gene matches: 7. Germline CDR1 and CDR2: SGHRS and YFSETQ. Vbeta (60) and Jbeta (13) primers were used in the PCR. Sequencing was performed with immunoSEQ multiplex PCR; in TCRdb, only in-frame clones are kept and a portion is missing. The sample has some 140,000 clones; less than 85% are singletons. The chain links TRBV5-1 to TRBJ1-3; TRBD1 aligns across 7 bases. The sequence was obtained from a woman aged 45-60 years in good health and CMV-seropositive. Sequenced material: PBMCs. CDR3 in DNA: TGCGCCAGCAGCTCCGGACAGGAGGAGAACACCATATATTTT. Translating it yields CASSSGQEENTIYF.